This T cell receptor beta chain was captured by sequencing in a study of cytomegalovirus exposure and HLA in healthy donors. 60 Vbeta and 13 Jbeta primers were used in PCR. The protocol was immunoSEQ multiplex PCR, while the TCRdb copy is restricted to in-frame clones and leaves out a portion. Altogether over 100,000 clones are present, around 80% being singletons, with the ten largest covering roughly 4.4%. This CDR3 is built from 13 residues. The V gene's germline CDR1 is SEHNR and CDR2 FQNEAQ (reference sequence). J was trimmed by 5 bases and V by 5 bases; bases with no gene match: 6. Input material: PBMCs. J is TRBJ2-7 and V is TRBV7-9; 7 bases are shared with TRBD1. This clonotype was obtained from a man aged 30 to 39 in good health and CMV-seropositive. CDR3 sequence reads: CASSPGTVNEQYF. CDR3 coding DNA: TGTGCCAGCAGCCCCGGGACAGTAAACGAGCAGTACTTC.